This is a list of T cell receptor beta chains from one sample in a study of T cell repertoires in aging, cancer and after chemotherapy. A single record per CDR3 protein comes from TCRdb applying MiXCR to the multiplex PCR reads. The sample has some 6,100 distinct CDR3 sequences; less than 35% are singletons. The specimen sequenced was blood. Receptors were obtained from a human donor with a blood cancer. Both conserved end residues are part of each CDR3. The order of the fields is D gene, clone size, V gene, J gene, CDR3 protein, CDR3 DNA. The D gene is left open where the match is weak. Not every row has a clone size; where given, it reads once, few, many or a size class.

>TRBD1|-|TRBV14|TRBJ1-2
CASSQDLFWAGTAANYGYTF
TGTGCCAGCAGCCAAGATCTTTTTTGGGCCGGGACAGCTGCTAACTATGGCTACACCTTC
>-|medium-sized|TRBV11-1|TRBJ2-3
CASSPSPSADTQYF
TGTGCCAGCAGCCCCAGCCCCTCGGCAGATACGCAGTATTTT
>-|few|TRBV12-3/TRBV12-4|TRBJ1-2
CASTQRVNYGYTF
TGTGCCAGCACCCAGCGGGTTAACTATGGCTACACCTTC
>-|few|TRBV19|TRBJ2-7
CASSISPQGSYEQYF
TGTGCCAGTAGTATATCTCCCCAGGGCTCCTACGAGCAGTACTTC
>-|-|TRBV5-5|TRBJ1-1
CASSLQSLTEAFF
TGTGCCAGCAGCTTACAGAGCCTCACTGAAGCTTTCTTT
>-|medium-sized|TRBV29-1|TRBJ2-3
CSVEGTRDWWQYF
TGCAGCGTTGAGGGAACCCGGGACTGGTGGCAGTATTTT
>-|-|TRBV18|TRBJ1-2
CASSPLGTAYGYTF
TGTGCCAGCTCACCACTAGGGACTGCTTATGGCTACACCTTC
>-|-|TRBV11-3|TRBJ2-2
CASSLGGWGRTNTGELFF
TGTGCCAGCAGCTTAGGAGGTTGGGGACGGACGAACACCGGGGAGCTGTTTTTT
>-|few|TRBV20-1|TRBJ1-5
CSATNDNQPQHF
TGCAGTGCTACGAATGACAATCAGCCCCAGCATTTT
>TRBD1|-|TRBV6-5|TRBJ1-2
CASSPGQGVAYGYTF
TGTGCCAGCAGTCCGGGACAGGGGGTTGCCTATGGCTACACCTTC
>TRBD1|-|TRBV24-1|TRBJ2-2
CATSDIRGSRELFF
TGTGCCACCAGTGACATCAGGGGGAGTAGGGAGCTGTTTTTT
>-|-|TRBV28|TRBJ2-5
CASSSGEETQYF
TGTGCCAGCAGTTCGGGGGAAGAGACCCAGTACTTC
>TRBD1|-|TRBV7-2|TRBJ2-7
CASSLGTGSYEQYF
TGTGCCAGCAGCTTAGGGACAGGGTCCTACGAGCAGTACTTC
>-|-|TRBV5-4|TRBJ2-5
CASSTEGGPEYF
TGTGCCAGCAGCACCGAGGGGGGCCCAGAGTACTTC
>-|medium-sized|TRBV30|TRBJ1-2
CACGQGYTF
TGTGCCTGCGGTCAAGGCTACACCTTC
>-|few|TRBV4-2|TRBJ2-1
CASSQTDGREQFF
TGTGCCAGCAGCCAGACCGACGGGCGTGAGCAGTTCTTC
>-|medium-sized|TRBV27|TRBJ1-2
CASSFVPTYGYTF
TGTGCCAGCAGTTTTGTGCCCACATATGGCTACACCTTC
>-|-|TRBV20-1|TRBJ2-1
CSARSSGTRYNEQFF
TGCAGTGCTAGGTCAAGCGGGACACGATACAATGAGCAGTTCTTC
>-|few|TRBV6-1|TRBJ2-3
CASKVSRDTQYF
TGTGCCAGCAAAGTAAGCCGCGATACGCAGTATTTT
>-|-|TRBV20-1|TRBJ1-1
CSATGGGTEAFF
TGCAGTGCTACGGGGGGAGGGACTGAAGCTTTCTTT
>-|few|TRBV18|TRBJ2-2
CASSTLPGELFF
TGTGCCAGCTCGACCTTACCCGGGGAGCTGTTTTTT
>-|-|TRBV7-9|TRBJ1-3
CASSFIPVSGNTIYF
TGTGCCAGCAGCTTTATCCCAGTGTCTGGAAACACCATATATTTT
>TRBD2|-|TRBV27|TRBJ2-5
CASSLSGWGAGGHQETQYF
TGTGCCAGCAGTTTATCGGGGTGGGGGGCGGGAGGGCACCAAGAGACCCAGTACTTC
>-|medium-sized|TRBV19|TRBJ2-1
CASSNNRVGSYNEQFF
TGTGCCAGTAGTAACAACAGGGTAGGATCCTACAATGAGCAGTTCTTC
>TRBD1|few|TRBV19|TRBJ1-6
CASKGGRGQSPLHF
TGTGCCTCAAAGGGTGGCAGGGGGCAATCACCCCTCCACTTT
>-|medium-sized|TRBV30|TRBJ2-3
CAWANGRTQPQYF
TGTGCCTGGGCAAACGGAAGGACCCAGCCGCAGTATTTT
>-|-|TRBV6-6|TRBJ2-7
CASRGEVYEQYF
TGTGCCAGCAGGGGAGAGGTCTACGAGCAGTACTTC
>-|few|TRBV6-1|TRBJ2-1
CASSYLGGVGEQFF
TGTGCCAGCAGTTACCTCGGCGGGGTGGGTGAGCAGTTCTTC